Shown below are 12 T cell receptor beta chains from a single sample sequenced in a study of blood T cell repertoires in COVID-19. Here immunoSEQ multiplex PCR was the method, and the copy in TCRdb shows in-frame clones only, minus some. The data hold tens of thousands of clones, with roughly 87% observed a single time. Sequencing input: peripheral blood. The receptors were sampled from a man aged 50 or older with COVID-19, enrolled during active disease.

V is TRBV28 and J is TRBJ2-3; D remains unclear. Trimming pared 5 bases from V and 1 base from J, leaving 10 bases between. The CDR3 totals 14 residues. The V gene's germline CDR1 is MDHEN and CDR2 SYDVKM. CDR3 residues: CASSMALGTDTQYF. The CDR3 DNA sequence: TGTGCCAGCAGTATGGCTCTCGGCACAGATACGCAGTATTTT.

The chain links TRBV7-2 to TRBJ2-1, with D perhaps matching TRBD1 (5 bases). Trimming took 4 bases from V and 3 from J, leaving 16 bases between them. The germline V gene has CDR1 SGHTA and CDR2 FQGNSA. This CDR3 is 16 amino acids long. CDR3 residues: CASSWKTATNYNEQFF. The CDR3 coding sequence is TGTGCCAGCAGCTGGAAGACAGCCACTAACTACAATGAGCAGTTCTTC.

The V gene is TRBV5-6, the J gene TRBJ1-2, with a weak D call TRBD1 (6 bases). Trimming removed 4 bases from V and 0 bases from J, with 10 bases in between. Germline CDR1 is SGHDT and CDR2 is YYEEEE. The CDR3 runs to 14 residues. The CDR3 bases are TGTGCCAGCAGCCGACAGGCGTCTAACTATGGCTACACCTTC. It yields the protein CASSRQASNYGYTF.

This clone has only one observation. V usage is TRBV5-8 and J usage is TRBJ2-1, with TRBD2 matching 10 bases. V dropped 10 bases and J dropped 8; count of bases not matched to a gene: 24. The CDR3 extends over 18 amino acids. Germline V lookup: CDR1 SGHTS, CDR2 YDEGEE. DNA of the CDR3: TGTGCCTCCGGCGGGCGGTTTGGGCTAGCGGGAGTTAAGGATGAGCAGTTCTTC. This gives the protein CASGGRFGLAGVKDEQFF.

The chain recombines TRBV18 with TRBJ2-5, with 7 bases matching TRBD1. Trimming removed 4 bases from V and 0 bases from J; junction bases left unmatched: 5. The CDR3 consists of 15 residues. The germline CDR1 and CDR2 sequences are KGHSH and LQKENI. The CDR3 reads CASSLRDRDQETQYF. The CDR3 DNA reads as TGTGCCAGCTCACTACGTGACAGGGACCAAGAGACCCAGTACTTC. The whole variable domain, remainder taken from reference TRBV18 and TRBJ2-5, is NAGVMQNPRHLVRRRGQEARLRCSPMKGHSHVYWYRQLPEEGLKFMVYLQKENIIDESGMPKERFSAEFPKEGPSILRIQQVVRGDSAAYFCASSLRDRDQETQYFGPGTRLLVL.

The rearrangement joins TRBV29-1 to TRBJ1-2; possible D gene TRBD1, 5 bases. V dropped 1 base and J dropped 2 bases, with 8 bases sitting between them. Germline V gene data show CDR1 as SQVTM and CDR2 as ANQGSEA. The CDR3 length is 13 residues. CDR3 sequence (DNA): TGCAGCGTTGAAGGGGGCCCAAACTATGGCTACACCTTC. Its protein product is CSVEGGPNYGYTF.

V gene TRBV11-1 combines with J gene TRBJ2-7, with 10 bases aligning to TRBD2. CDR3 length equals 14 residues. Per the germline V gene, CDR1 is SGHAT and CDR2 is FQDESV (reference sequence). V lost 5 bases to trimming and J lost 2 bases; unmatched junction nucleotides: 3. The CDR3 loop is CASSVGLAAYEQYF. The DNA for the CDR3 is TGTGCCAGCAGCGTCGGACTAGCGGCCTACGAGCAGTACTTC.

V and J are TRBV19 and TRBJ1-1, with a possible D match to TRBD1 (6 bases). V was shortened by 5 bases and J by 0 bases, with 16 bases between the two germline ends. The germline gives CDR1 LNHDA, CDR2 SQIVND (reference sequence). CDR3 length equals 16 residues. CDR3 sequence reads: CASSATGPPLNTEAFF. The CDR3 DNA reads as TGTGCCAGTAGTGCCACAGGGCCACCCTTGAACACTGAAGCTTTCTTT.

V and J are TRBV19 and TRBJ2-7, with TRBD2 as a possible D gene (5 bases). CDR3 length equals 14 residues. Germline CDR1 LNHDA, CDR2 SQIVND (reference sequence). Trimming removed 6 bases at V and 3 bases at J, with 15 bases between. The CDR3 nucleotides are TGTGCCAGTAGCCTAGAGGACTTTGGCTACGAGCAGTACTTC. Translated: CASSLEDFGYEQYF.

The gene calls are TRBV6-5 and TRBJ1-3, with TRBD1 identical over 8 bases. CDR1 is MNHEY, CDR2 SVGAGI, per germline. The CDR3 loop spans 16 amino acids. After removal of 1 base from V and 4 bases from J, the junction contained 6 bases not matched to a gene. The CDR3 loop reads CASSYWAGGSGNTIYF. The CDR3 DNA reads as TGTGCCAGCAGTTACTGGGCAGGGGGCTCAGGAAACACCATATATTTT.

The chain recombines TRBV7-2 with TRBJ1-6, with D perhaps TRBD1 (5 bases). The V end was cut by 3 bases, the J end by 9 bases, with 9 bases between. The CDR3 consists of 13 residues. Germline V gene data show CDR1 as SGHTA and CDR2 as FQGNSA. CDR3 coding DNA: TGTGCCAGCAGCTTCGGGGGTGCTTCACCCCTCCACTTT. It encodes CASSFGGASPLHF.

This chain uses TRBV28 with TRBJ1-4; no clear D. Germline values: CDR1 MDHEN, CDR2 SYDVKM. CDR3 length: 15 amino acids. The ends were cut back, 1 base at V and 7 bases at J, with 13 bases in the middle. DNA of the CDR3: TGTGCCAGCAGTTTATTTCCCAGTTCCTCTGAAAAACTGTTTTTT. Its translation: CASSLFPSSSEKLFF.